This TCR beta chain originates from a study of blood T cells in healthy people across ages. Through a sample-barcoded 5' primer and a J-beta primer mix, a second PCR was run for about 6 to 12 cycles. TCRdb analysed the 5' RACE reads with MiXCR anew, one entry per CDR3 protein. Found here are roughly 800,000 distinct CDR3 sequences, roughly 25% of them singletons; the top ten hold 3% to 4.5%. The CDR3 length is 15 residues. Germline V gene data show CDR1 as SNHLY and CDR2 as FYNNEI. These sequences were also reported in another study, on T cells of mothers and their children.

The V and J genes are TRBV2 and TRBJ2-7; TRBD2 might be the D (6 bases). The DNA end lines up better with TRBJ2-5; the J call may be wrong. The specimen was blood. This TCR came from a boy under 18 in good health. The CDR3 reads CASSESSAGGKTQYF. DNA for the CDR3: TGTGCCAGCAGTGAATCCTCTGCTGGGGGGAAGACCCAGTACTTC.